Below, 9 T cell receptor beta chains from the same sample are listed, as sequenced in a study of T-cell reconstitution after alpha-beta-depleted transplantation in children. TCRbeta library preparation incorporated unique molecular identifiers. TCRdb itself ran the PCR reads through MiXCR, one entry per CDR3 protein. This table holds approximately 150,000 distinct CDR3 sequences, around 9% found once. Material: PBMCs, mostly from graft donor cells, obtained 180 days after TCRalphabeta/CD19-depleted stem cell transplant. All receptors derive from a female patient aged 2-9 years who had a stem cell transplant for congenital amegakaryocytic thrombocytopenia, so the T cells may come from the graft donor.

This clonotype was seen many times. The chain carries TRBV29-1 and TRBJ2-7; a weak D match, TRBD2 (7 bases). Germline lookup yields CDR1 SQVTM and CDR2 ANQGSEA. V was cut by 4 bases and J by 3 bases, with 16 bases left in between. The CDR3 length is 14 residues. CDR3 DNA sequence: TGCAGCGTTGTGATTGCGGGGGCTTACTACGAGCAGTACTTC. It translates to CSVVIAGAYYEQYF.

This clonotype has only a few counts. CDR3 protein: CASRRDGRAEQFF. CDR3 nucleotides: TGTGCCAGCAGAAGGGATGGGAGAGCTGAGCAGTTCTTC. This chain uses TRBV6-2 or TRBV6-3 with TRBJ2-1, with D perhaps TRBD2 (5 bases). The V end lost 6 bases, the J end lost 9 bases, and 15 bases lay between the germline ends. The germline CDR1 and CDR2 sequences are MNHEY and SVGEGT. The CDR3 has 13 residues.

CDR3 sequence reads: CASSLDSKRADEETQYF. The DNA of the CDR3 is TGTGCCAGCAGCTTAGACTCCAAAAGGGCCGATGAAGAGACCCAGTACTTC. The rearrangement links TRBV7-9 to TRBJ2-5; D is unclear. The CDR3 is 17 amino acids. The V end lost 1 base, the J end lost 3 bases, and 18 bases lay between the germline ends. Germline CDR1 reads SEHNR; CDR2 reads FQNEAQ (reference sequence).

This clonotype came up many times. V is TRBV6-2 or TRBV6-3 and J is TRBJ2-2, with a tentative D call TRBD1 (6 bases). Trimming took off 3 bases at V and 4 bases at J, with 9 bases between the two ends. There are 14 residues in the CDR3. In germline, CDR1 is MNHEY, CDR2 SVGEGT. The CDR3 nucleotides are TGTGCCAGCAGTTATCACAGGGCCACCGGGGAGCTGTTTTTT. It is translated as CASSYHRATGELFF.

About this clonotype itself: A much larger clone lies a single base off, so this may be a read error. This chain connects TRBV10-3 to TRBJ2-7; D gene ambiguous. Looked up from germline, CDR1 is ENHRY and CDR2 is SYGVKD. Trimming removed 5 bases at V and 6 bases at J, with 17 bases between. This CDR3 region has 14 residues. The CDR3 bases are TGTGCCATCAGTTTTCGGTTTTCGGGTGTCGAGCAGTACTTC. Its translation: CAISFRFSGVEQYF.

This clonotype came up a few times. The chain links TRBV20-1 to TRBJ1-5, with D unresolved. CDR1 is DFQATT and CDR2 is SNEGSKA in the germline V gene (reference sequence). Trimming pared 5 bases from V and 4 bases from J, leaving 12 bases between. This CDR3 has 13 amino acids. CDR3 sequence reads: CSARSVSNQPQHF. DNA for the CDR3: TGCAGTGCTCGGTCGGTCAGTAATCAGCCCCAGCATTTT.

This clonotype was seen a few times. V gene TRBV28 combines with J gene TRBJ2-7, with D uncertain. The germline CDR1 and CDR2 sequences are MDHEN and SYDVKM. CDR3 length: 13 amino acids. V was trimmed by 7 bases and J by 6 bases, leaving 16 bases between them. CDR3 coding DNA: TGTGCCAGCATGTACAGTAACAAGGGCGAGCAGTACTTC. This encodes CASMYSNKGEQYF.

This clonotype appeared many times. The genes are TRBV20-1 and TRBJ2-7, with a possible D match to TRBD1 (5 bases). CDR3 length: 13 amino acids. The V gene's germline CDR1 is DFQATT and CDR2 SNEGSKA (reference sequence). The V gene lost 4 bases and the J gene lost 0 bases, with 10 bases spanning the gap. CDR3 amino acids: CSATRDSSYEQYF. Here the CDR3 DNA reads TGCAGTGCTACACGCGACAGCTCCTACGAGCAGTACTTC.

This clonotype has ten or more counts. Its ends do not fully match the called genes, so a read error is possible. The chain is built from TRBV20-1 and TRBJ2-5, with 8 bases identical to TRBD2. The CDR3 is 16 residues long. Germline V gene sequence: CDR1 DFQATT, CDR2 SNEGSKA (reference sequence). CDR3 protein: CSAPTSTRGDQESQYF. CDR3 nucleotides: TGCAGTGCCCCCACCAGTACGCGGGGGGACCAAGAGAGCCAGTACTTC.